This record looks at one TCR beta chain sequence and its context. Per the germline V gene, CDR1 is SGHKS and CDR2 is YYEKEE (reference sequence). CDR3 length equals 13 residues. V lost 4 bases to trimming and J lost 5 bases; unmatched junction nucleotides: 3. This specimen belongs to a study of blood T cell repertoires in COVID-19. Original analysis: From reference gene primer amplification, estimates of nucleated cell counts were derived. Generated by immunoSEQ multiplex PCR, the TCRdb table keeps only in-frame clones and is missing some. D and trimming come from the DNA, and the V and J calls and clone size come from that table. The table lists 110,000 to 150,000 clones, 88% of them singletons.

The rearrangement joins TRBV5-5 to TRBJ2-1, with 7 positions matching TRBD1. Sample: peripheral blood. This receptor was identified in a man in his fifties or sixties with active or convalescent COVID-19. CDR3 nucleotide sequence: TGTGCCAGCAGCAAGGACAGGAACAATGAGCAGTTCTTC. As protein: CASSKDRNNEQFF.